Following are 5 T cell receptor beta chains from one sample sequenced in a study of blood T cell repertoires in COVID-19. Profiling relied on immunoSEQ multiplex PCR, and the TCRdb table lists in-frame clones only, not all of them. The sample has about 200,000 clones; about 85% are singletons. Sequenced: PBMCs or T cells enriched from blood (not recorded which). The receptors derive from a man aged 35-49 years who had recovered from COVID-19.

V is TRBV6-5 and J is TRBJ1-1, with 9 bases aligning to TRBD1. The germline V gene has CDR1 MNHEY and CDR2 SVGAGI. The CDR3 spans 14 residues. V lost 7 bases and J lost 4; bases outside the gene matches: 7. The CDR3 DNA is TGTGCCAGCACTAAACAGGGGGCTATCACTGAAGCTTTCTTT. It yields the protein CASTKQGAITEAFF.

The chain couples TRBV27 to TRBJ2-2; D is perhaps TRBD2 (5 bases). The CDR3 is 14 residues long. Germline CDR1 MNHEY, CDR2 SMNVEV (reference sequence). The V end lost 2 bases, the J end lost 7 bases, and 11 bases lay between the germline ends. The CDR3: CASSLEGRVGELFF. In DNA, the CDR3 is TGTGCCAGCAGTTTAGAGGGAAGGGTCGGGGAGCTGTTTTTT.

The rearrangement links TRBV5-1 to TRBJ2-7, with D possibly TRBD1 on 6 matching bases. Between the trimmed V and J ends, which lost 0 bases and 2 bases, there was a span of 12 bases. The CDR3 extends over 15 amino acids. Germline CDR1 is SGHRS and CDR2 is YFSETQ. CDR3 loop: CASSLGAGEAYEQYF. In nucleotides, the CDR3 is TGCGCCAGCAGCTTGGGGGCAGGGGAAGCCTACGAGCAGTACTTC. Combining the CDR3 with reference TRBV5-1 and TRBJ2-7 gives the whole variable domain KAGVTQTPRYLIKTRGQQVTLSCSPISGHRSVSWYQQTPGQGLQFLFEYFSETQRNKGNFPGRFSGRQFSNSRSEMNVSTLELGDSALYLCASSLGAGEAYEQYFGPGTRLTVT.

The chain employs TRBV2 and TRBJ2-1; D possibly corresponds to TRBD2 (7 bases). Germline V gene sequence: CDR1 SNHLY, CDR2 FYNNEI. CDR3 length: 13 amino acids. Trimming removed 11 bases from V and 4 bases from J, with 15 bases in between. The CDR3 bases are TGTGCCGTCCGAGGGGGACTATACAATGAGCAGTTCTTC. It encodes CAVRGGLYNEQFF.

J is TRBJ1-5 and V is TRBV2; 9 positions agree with TRBD1. J was trimmed by 7 bases and V by 6 bases; bases with no gene match: 7. In germline, CDR1 is SNHLY, CDR2 FYNNEI. This CDR3 comprises 14 residues. Written as DNA, the CDR3 is TGTGCCAGCAGCCCTACAGGGGGCCAGCAGCCCCAGCATTTT. Translated, it gives CASSPTGGQQPQHF.